This record concerns one T cell receptor beta chain sequence. The antigen is unknown. CDR3 length: 14 amino acids. Germline V CDR1 and CDR2: LNHDA, SQIVND (reference sequence). The V end was cut by 0 bases, the J end by 4 bases, with 9 bases between. Terminally differentiated effector memory CD45RA+ cells were left out of the naive CD8 fraction, which was CD45RO-negative and positively selected for CCR7. Only Caucasian adults living in Nashville, Tennessee made up the donor group. This sample was included in a study of shared clonotypes between healthy human individuals. Findings of the study overall: Specimens sampled were limited to blood, with tissue repertoires likely differing. Generally, naive subsets (rather than memory subsets) showed larger estimated richness.

Over several immunoSEQ plates, each subset's genomic DNA was distributed in even portions. Only in-frame clones appear in the TCRdb table, and some are missing; sequencing was by immunoSEQ multiplex PCR. The data hold about 2.2 million clones, with 93% observed a single time. Sequencing was done on a sample of naive CD8+ T cells from PBMCs. The chain recombines TRBV19 with TRBJ1-2; D unresolved. The clonotype was recovered from a man aged 18 to 29 in good health. Some clones in this sample may be carry-over from other donors' samples. For the CDR3, the DNA is TGTGCCAGTAGTATAGATCCGACCCTCTATGGCTACACCTTC. Amino acid sequence: CASSIDPTLYGYTF. The full variable domain, with the rest looked up from reference TRBV19 and TRBJ1-2, is DGGITQSPKYLFRKEGQNVTLSCEQNLNHDAMYWYRQDPGQGLRLIYYSQIVNDFQKGDIAEGYSVSREKKESFPLTVTSAQKNPTAFYLCASSIDPTLYGYTFGSGTRLTVV.